This is a list of T cell receptor beta chains from one sample in a study of CD4+ T cells in melanoma. TCRdb's table, derived via immunoSEQ multiplex PCR, lists solely in-frame clones and lacks some. The sample shows about 140,000 clones, around 90% of them seen only once. The origin of the receptors is a human donor with melanoma. Each CDR3 is given with its conserved first and last residue. Each record gives: CDR3 length, clone size, V gene, D gene, J gene, CDR3 protein, CDR3 DNA. The D gene is left open where the match is weak. The size field is filled for only some rows; it gives once, few, many or a size class.

>16|few|TRBV7-8|TRBD1|TRBJ1-1
CASSRRRDRVWDEAFF
TGTGCCAGCAGCCGTCGAAGGGACAGGGTATGGGATGAAGCTTTCTTT
>13|-|TRBV6-1|-|TRBJ1-5
CASSDRFSQPQHF
TGTGCCAGCAGTGACAGGTTCAGTCAGCCCCAGCATTTT
>15|-|TRBV5-1|-|TRBJ1-4
CASSLAKAANEKLFF
TGCGCCAGCAGCTTAGCCAAGGCGGCTAATGAAAAACTGTTTTTT
>13|-|TRBV7-2|TRBD1|TRBJ1-2
CASSLSGGWGYTF
TGTGCCAGCAGCTTGTCAGGGGGCTGGGGCTACACCTTC
>11|-|TRBV6-1|-|TRBJ2-4
CASALLNIQYF
TGTGCCAGCGCCCTTCTAAACATTCAGTACTTC
>15|-|TRBV6-5|-|TRBJ2-7
CASSPFPRPDYEQYF
TGTGCCAGCAGTCCCTTCCCCAGGCCCGACTACGAGCAGTACTTC
>16|-|TRBV11-2|TRBD1|TRBJ2-2
CASSLWTGGGTGELFF
TGTGCCAGCAGCTTATGGACAGGGGGGGGCACCGGGGAGCTGTTTTTT
>12|-|TRBV2|TRBD1|TRBJ2-7
CASQQGRYEQYF
TGTGCCAGCCAACAGGGGCGATACGAGCAGTACTTC
>16|-|TRBV4-1|TRBD2|TRBJ2-1
CASSHTPGLASNEQFF
TGCGCCAGCAGCCATACCCCGGGACTAGCCAGCAATGAGCAGTTCTTC
>14|-|TRBV6-5|-|TRBJ2-7
CASSPRSGSYEQYF
TGTGCCAGCAGCCCCCGCAGCGGGTCCTACGAGCAGTACTTC
>14|-|TRBV18|TRBD1|TRBJ1-2
CASSLGTVSYGYTF
TGTGCCAGCTCACTAGGGACAGTGAGCTATGGCTACACCTTC
>16|-|TRBV7-6|TRBD2|TRBJ2-1
CASSLAPSGGAGEQFF
TGTGCCAGCAGCTTAGCACCCAGCGGGGGGGCGGGTGAGCAGTTCTTC
>13|-|TRBV7-9|-|TRBJ2-1
CASSLARSNEQFF
TGTGCCAGCAGCTTAGCGCGGTCGAATGAGCAGTTCTTC
>14|-|TRBV5-4|-|TRBJ2-7
CASSLKGSRDEQYF
TGTGCCAGCAGCTTGAAAGGATCACGCGACGAGCAGTACTTC
>12|-|TRBV29-1|-|TRBJ1-2
CSVERGSGGYTF
TGCAGCGTTGAAAGGGGGAGTGGGGGCTACACCTTC
>16|-|TRBV4-2|-|TRBJ1-5
CASSQEDGPSNQPQHF
TGTGCCAGCAGCCAAGAGGACGGCCCTAGCAATCAGCCCCAGCATTTT